One sample yielded the 26 T cell receptor beta chains listed below, sequenced in a study of CD8+ T cells in alopecia areata. RNA extraction was followed by reverse transcription into cDNA, which acted as the sequencing template. Profiling relied on immunoSEQ multiplex PCR, and the TCRdb table lists in-frame clones only, not all of them. The table shows around 98,000 clones, with 35% to 50% occurring only once. The specimen sequenced was CD4+ T cells sorted from blood. These receptors originate from a human donor with alopecia areata.

CDR3 region: CASSPSGHPSDTQYF. The CDR3 DNA sequence: TGCGCCAGCAGCCCCTCGGGCCACCCGTCGGATACGCAGTATTTT. This chain links TRBV4-1 with TRBJ2-3; D gene unclear. Trimming removed 4 bases from V and 6 bases from J, with 17 bases in between. The CDR3 is 15 residues long. Germline V gene lookup returns CDR1 MGHRA and CDR2 YSYEKL.

The genes are TRBV7-2 and TRBJ1-5; D may be TRBD1 (5 bases). The CDR3 spans 13 residues. Germline lookup yields CDR1 SGHTA and CDR2 FQGNSA. Trimming took off 4 bases at V and 7 bases at J, with 11 bases between the two ends. The CDR3, as DNA: TGTGCCAGCAGCTCAGACAGTTGGCAGCCCCAGCATTTT. Amino acids: CASSSDSWQPQHF. Looking up the rest from reference TRBV7-2 and TRBJ1-5 gives the full variable domain: GAGVSQSPSNKVTEKGKDVELRCDPISGHTALYWYRQSLGQGLEFLIYFQGNSAPDKSGLPSDRFSAERTGGSVSTLTIQRTQQEDSAVYLCASSSDSWQPQHFGDGTRLSIL.

The CDR3 sequence is CASAFSYEQYF. CDR3 DNA: TGTGCCAGCGCCTTTTCCTACGAGCAGTACTTC. The chain carries TRBV7-9 and TRBJ2-7; D is ambiguous. CDR3 length equals 11 residues. Trimming shortened V by 8 bases and J by 1 base, and 6 bases separated the two germline ends. The V gene's germline CDR1 is SEHNR and CDR2 FQNEAQ (reference sequence).

This clone was detected a few times. The chain couples TRBV29-1 to TRBJ2-5; unclear D gene. V lost 3 bases and J lost 2, with 7 bases in between. Germline V gene sequence: CDR1 SQVTM, CDR2 ANQGSEA. There are 12 residues in the CDR3. The DNA of the CDR3 is TGCAGCGTTGATAGGCAGCAAGAGACCCAGTACTTC. This sequence encodes CSVDRQQETQYF.

The chain carries TRBV29-1 and TRBJ2-3, with D perhaps TRBD2 (6 bases). The V and J ends lost 8 bases and 2 bases respectively, with 11 bases between them. Germline CDR1 is SQVTM and CDR2 is ANQGSEA. There are 12 residues in the CDR3. The CDR3 DNA is TGCAGCTCCGGGGGAAACACAGATACGCAGTATTTT. It yields the protein CSSGGNTDTQYF.

V is TRBV29-1 and J is TRBJ1-4, with D unresolved. The CDR3 is 15 residues long. V was trimmed by 1 base and J by 0 bases, leaving 9 bases between them. The germline CDR1 and CDR2 sequences are SQVTM and ANQGSEA. CDR3 nucleotide sequence: TGCAGCGTTGAAGGCGGCCCTGCAACTAATGAAAAACTGTTTTTT. This encodes CSVEGGPATNEKLFF.

The V gene is TRBV6-6, the J gene TRBJ2-1; D is unclear. CDR1 is MNHNY, CDR2 SVGAGI, per germline (reference sequence). CDR3 size: 15 residues. The germline V and J ends were trimmed by 7 bases and 8 bases, with 21 bases remaining between them. CDR3 nucleotides: TGTGCCAGCACCATTGGAGTCGGAGCCGGTGATGAGCAGTTCTTC. As protein: CASTIGVGAGDEQFF.

This clone was detected a few times. V gene TRBV6-6 combines with J gene TRBJ2-5; D not certain. Trimming pared 6 bases from V and 3 bases from J, leaving 8 bases between. The germline gives CDR1 MNHNY, CDR2 SVGAGI (reference sequence). The CDR3 totals 12 residues. The CDR3 protein is CASSQAEETQYF. The CDR3 bases are TGTGCCAGCAGCCAGGCAGAAGAGACCCAGTACTTC.

This clone appeared a few times. The chain uses TRBV30 and TRBJ1-1; no clear D gene. Trimming took 2 bases from V and 3 from J, leaving 16 bases between them. Germline CDR1 reads GTSNPN; CDR2 reads SVGIG (reference sequence). The CDR3 is made up of 15 amino acids. The CDR3 nucleotides read TGTGCCTGGAGTAACCTCCGGCTTGGGGACACTGAAGCTTTCTTT. Protein: CAWSNLRLGDTEAFF. Filled out from reference TRBV30 and TRBJ1-1, the complete variable domain reads SQTIHQWPATLVQPVGSPLSLECTVEGTSNPNLYWYRQAAGRGLQLLFYSVGIGQISSEVPQNLSASRPQDRQFILSSKKLLLSDSGFYLCAWSNLRLGDTEAFFGQGTRLTVV.

This clone occurred a few times. This chain links TRBV29-1 with TRBJ2-2; D remains ambiguous. The V end lost 3 bases, the J end lost 3 bases, and 5 bases lay between the germline ends. Germline assignment: CDR1 SQVTM and CDR2 ANQGSEA. The CDR3 spans 12 residues. In DNA form, the CDR3 reads TGCAGCGTTGACCTTTACACCGGGGAGCTGTTTTTT. It codes for CSVDLYTGELFF.

V gene TRBV5-1 combines with J gene TRBJ1-1; 9 positions agree with TRBD1. V shed 4 bases and J 5 bases; nucleotides not matched to a gene: 6. CDR1 is SGHRS, CDR2 YFSETQ, per germline. This CDR3 has 14 residues. For the CDR3, the DNA is TGCGCCAGCAGCGCGGGACAGGGCGGAACTGAAGCTTTCTTT. Translating it yields CASSAGQGGTEAFF.

CDR3 bases: TGCAGCGTTGAAGTCTCTGGAAACACCATATATTTT. Amino acids: CSVEVSGNTIYF. This chain links TRBV29-1 with TRBJ1-3; D is undetermined. The CDR3 consists of 12 residues. Germline-derived CDR1 and CDR2 are SQVTM and ANQGSEA. V was shortened by 1 base and J by 0 bases, with 1 base between the two germline ends.

The chain is built from TRBV30 and TRBJ2-7; D ambiguous. V was shortened by 6 bases and J by 8 bases, with 17 bases between the two germline ends. This CDR3 has 12 residues. In germline, CDR1 is GTSNPN, CDR2 SVGIG (reference sequence). The CDR3 reads CACSKDPFQQYF. As DNA, the CDR3 is TGTGCCTGTTCCAAGGACCCTTTTCAGCAGTACTTC.

V and J are TRBV6-6 and TRBJ1-2; D call uncertain. The V gene's germline CDR1 is MNHNY and CDR2 SVGAGI (reference sequence). The CDR3 runs 12 residues. V lost 6 bases and J lost 7, with 12 bases in between. CDR3 loop: CASRPDHLGYTF. DNA of the CDR3: TGTGCCAGCAGACCAGACCACCTTGGCTACACCTTC.

This clone was recorded only once. V and J are TRBV7-2 and TRBJ2-5; possible D gene TRBD1, 6 bases. Trimming cost V 5 bases and J 5 bases, with 18 bases left between them. This CDR3 comprises 15 residues. Germline-derived CDR1 and CDR2 are SGHTA and FQGNSA. The CDR3 here is CASSRRSDRRETQYF. CDR3 coding DNA: TGTGCCAGCAGCCGACGTTCGGACAGACGGGAGACCCAGTACTTC.

Only a few counts were recorded for this clone. The chain joins TRBV29-1 to TRBJ2-5; D is perhaps TRBD1 (5 bases). This CDR3 comprises 13 residues. Germline V gene data show CDR1 as SQVTM and CDR2 as ANQGSEA. V was pared by 6 bases and J by 6 bases, with 17 bases between. CDR3 nucleotides: TGCAGCGTGAGACAGAGCCTTTTGAAGACCCAGTACTTC. Translation gives CSVRQSLLKTQYF.

CDR3 sequence: CSVEDKNAPWGETQYF. CDR3 DNA sequence: TGCAGCGTTGAAGATAAGAACGCCCCTTGGGGAGAGACCCAGTACTTC. The chain joins TRBV29-1 to TRBJ2-5; D uncertain. Trimming left V 0 bases short and J 4 bases short, with 18 bases between. The CDR3 sequence is 16 residues long. Germline CDR1 and CDR2: SQVTM and ANQGSEA.

This clone appeared a single time. The rearrangement links TRBV29-1 to TRBJ1-5; TRBD1 is a possible D gene (5 bases). Germline V CDR1 and CDR2: SQVTM, ANQGSEA. The CDR3 runs 13 residues. V was trimmed by 6 bases and J by 0 bases, leaving 9 bases between them. The CDR3 protein is CSVGDFSNQPQHF. CDR3 bases: TGCAGCGTCGGGGACTTTAGCAATCAGCCCCAGCATTTT.

This clone showed up just a few times. This chain uses TRBV7-9 with TRBJ2-3; 11 bases match TRBD2. Losses at the gene ends were 10 bases for V and 2 bases for J; bases not matched to a gene: 5. Per the germline V gene, CDR1 is SEHNR and CDR2 is FQNEAQ (reference sequence). The CDR3 length is 14 residues. CDR3 in amino acids: CATGTSGPTDTQYF. The DNA for the CDR3 is TGTGCCACTGGGACTAGCGGACCCACAGATACGCAGTATTTT.

The chain employs TRBV30 and TRBJ1-1, with TRBD1 identical over 7 bases. Germline V gene sequence: CDR1 GTSNPN, CDR2 SVGIG (reference sequence). V shed 0 bases, J shed 5 bases, and the junction held 9 bases outside the gene matches. The CDR3 totals 15 residues. Written as DNA, the CDR3 is TGTGCCTGGAGTGTATTTACAGGGGATCGGACTGAAGCTTTCTTT. Amino acids: CAWSVFTGDRTEAFF.

The sample holds a few counts of this clone. The chain carries TRBV2 and TRBJ2-1; weak D call: TRBD2 (5 bases). Germline V gene lookup returns CDR1 SNHLY and CDR2 FYNNEI. Trimming stripped 5 bases from V and 8 bases from J, with 7 bases between. The CDR3 length is 11 residues. This chain's CDR3 is CASSFSDEQFF. CDR3 coding DNA: TGTGCCAGCAGTTTTAGCGATGAGCAGTTCTTC.

The chain combines TRBV11-2 with TRBJ1-1, with a possible D match to TRBD1 (5 bases). CDR1 and CDR2 (germline): SGHAT, FQNNGV. V lost 6 bases to trimming and J lost 6 bases, with 20 bases between them. The CDR3 is 15 amino acids. The CDR3 loop reads CASRDLRGRTSEAFF. In DNA form, the CDR3 reads TGTGCCAGCAGGGATCTGCGGGGGAGGACTTCTGAAGCTTTCTTT.

This clone has only a few counts. The gene calls are TRBV28 and TRBJ2-3, with no clear D. Germline values: CDR1 MDHEN, CDR2 SYDVKM. This CDR3 has 12 residues. With 11 bases removed from V and 1 base from J, the gap between germline ends came to 10 bases. Here the CDR3 DNA reads TGTGCCTCCCTGGGCCGCACAGATACGCAGTATTTT. Translating gives CASLGRTDTQYF.

The chain couples TRBV29-1 to TRBJ2-6; D gene ambiguous. This CDR3 has 14 residues. Per the germline V gene, CDR1 is SQVTM and CDR2 is ANQGSEA. Trimming removed 6 bases at V and 2 bases at J, with 11 bases between. CDR3 DNA: TGCAGCGTGGCAAGGCTGACTGGGGCCAACGTCCTGACTTTC. Translated: CSVARLTGANVLTF.

The CDR3 spells CACTGTGVSPLHF. CDR3 DNA sequence: TGTGCCTGCACCGGGACAGGGGTTTCACCCCTCCACTTT. The V gene is TRBV30, the J gene TRBJ1-6; 10 nucleotides match TRBD1. The germline gives CDR1 GTSNPN, CDR2 SVGIG (reference sequence). The trim removed 6 bases at V and 9 bases at J, leaving 5 bases unmatched. The CDR3 is 13 amino acids.

This clone was recorded only once. The V and J genes are TRBV30 and TRBJ2-7; the D is unclear. Deletions cut 5 bases from V and 4 bases from J, with 6 bases between. The CDR3 is made up of 10 amino acids. Germline assignment: CDR1 GTSNPN and CDR2 SVGIG (reference sequence). Written as DNA, the CDR3 is TGTGCCTGGGGTACTTACGAGCAGTACTTC. This translates into CAWGTYEQYF.